Listed below are T cell receptor beta chains from one sample, sequenced in a study of T-cell memory formation after mild COVID-19. MiXCR was run by TCRdb on the 5' RACE reads, yielding one entry per CDR3 protein. This sample has 430,000 or so distinct CDR3 sequences, with approximately 25% found just once. The material sequenced was PBMCs or a T cell subset sorted from them (not recorded which). These receptors all come from an adult woman who had mild COVID-19 (a few samples of this study predate the infection). Cell type and time point are not known. The CDR3 runs from the conserved cysteine through the conserved F or W. The D gene is left open where the match is weak. A row's size may be missing; if present it is once, few, many or a size class.

j_gene,abundance,d_gene,v_gene,CDR3aa,CDR3nt
TRBJ1-1,-,-,TRBV7-9,CASSYTDTEAFF,TGTGCCAGCAGCTACACTGATACTGAAGCTTTCTTT
TRBJ2-7,few,-,TRBV7-2,CASSSFSIRGQYEQYF,TGTGCCAGCAGCTCGTTTTCTATTCGCGGCCAATACGAGCAGTACTTC
TRBJ2-3,few,-,TRBV5-6,CASNPIAGFPRTDTQYF,TGTGCCAGCAACCCCATTGCAGGGTTCCCCCGCACAGATACGCAGTATTTT
TRBJ1-4,-,-,TRBV5-1,CASSPKGLFF,TGCGCCAGCAGCCCCAAGGGACTGTTTTTT
TRBJ2-5,few,TRBD1,TRBV5-1,CASSRDRDQETQYF,TGCGCCAGCAGCCGGGACAGGGACCAAGAGACCCAGTACTTC
TRBJ2-1,-,-,TRBV6-5,CASSFNRPAGNEQFF,TGTGCCAGCAGTTTCAACCGTCCCGCGGGAAATGAGCAGTTCTTC
TRBJ2-7,-,-,TRBV5-5,CASTQGQNPNEQYF,TGTGCCAGCACCCAGGGTCAGAACCCCAACGAGCAGTACTTC
TRBJ2-1,few,TRBD2,TRBV5-4,CASSLAGSWNEQFF,TGTGCCAGCAGTTTAGCGGGATCATGGAATGAGCAGTTCTTC
TRBJ2-7,-,TRBD2,TRBV12-3/TRBV12-4,CATSAGVSYEQYF,TGTGCCACTAGCGCGGGGGTTTCCTACGAGCAGTACTTC
TRBJ1-1,-,-,TRBV12-3/TRBV12-4,CASGVNTEAFF,TGTGCCAGCGGGGTGAACACTGAAGCTTTCTTT
TRBJ2-2,few,TRBD2,TRBV6-6,CASRTGTSGLMGELFF,TGTGCCAGCAGAACCGGGACTAGCGGGCTGATGGGGGAGCTGTTTTTT
TRBJ2-2,-,-,TRBV12-3/TRBV12-4,CASSPPGGLGELFF,TGTGCCAGCAGCCCCCCCGGCGGTCTCGGGGAGCTGTTTTTT
TRBJ1-3,-,-,TRBV6-5,CASSYAQGRENTIYF,TGTGCCAGCAGTTACGCGCAGGGGCGGGAAAACACCATATATTTT
TRBJ2-3,few,-,TRBV20-1,CSATVTDTQYF,TGCAGTGCTACGGTGACAGATACGCAGTATTTT
TRBJ2-7,-,TRBD1,TRBV12-3/TRBV12-4,CASSSGQAAHEQYF,TGTGCCAGCAGCTCGGGACAGGCCGCCCACGAGCAGTACTTC
TRBJ2-1,few,-,TRBV12-3/TRBV12-4,CASSANPGGGPSEQFF,TGTGCCAGCAGTGCGAACCCAGGGGGAGGGCCCAGTGAGCAGTTCTTC
TRBJ1-2,-,-,TRBV7-2,CASSPPRDRNYGYTF,TGTGCCAGCAGCCCCCCTAGAGACCGGAACTATGGCTACACCTTC
TRBJ2-7,few,-,TRBV20-1,CSARVSGRDSYEQYF,TGCAGTGCGAGGGTATCGGGGCGGGACTCCTACGAGCAGTACTTC
TRBJ2-5,-,-,TRBV4-3,CASSQEWGQETQYF,TGCGCCAGCAGCCAAGAGTGGGGTCAAGAGACCCAGTACTTC
TRBJ1-6,-,TRBD1,TRBV5-5,CASSWNQGAGNSPLHF,TGTGCCAGCAGCTGGAATCAGGGGGCTGGTAATTCACCCCTCCACTTT
TRBJ1-5,many,-,TRBV5-8,CASSPGQNQPQHF,TGTGCCAGCAGTCCGGGGCAGAATCAGCCCCAGCATTTT
TRBJ2-2,-,-,TRBV10-3,CAISESGGPLNTGELFF,TGTGCCATCAGTGAGTCTGGGGGGCCCCTGAACACCGGGGAGCTGTTTTTT
TRBJ1-2,few,-,TRBV5-5,CASSNPGGHKSLSGYTF,TGTGCCAGCAGCAACCCGGGAGGCCACAAGTCCCTATCTGGCTACACCTTC
TRBJ1-4,few,-,TRBV27,CASSLYTQGEKLFF,TGTGCCAGCAGTTTATATACGCAGGGCGAAAAACTGTTTTTT
TRBJ1-5,few,-,TRBV27,CASSFLGNQPQHF,TGTGCCAGCAGTTTTCTAGGCAATCAGCCCCAGCATTTT
TRBJ2-5,-,-,TRBV11-1,CASSSSAEETQYF,TGTGCCAGCAGCTCCTCGGCCGAGGAGACCCAGTACTTC
TRBJ2-1,-,-,TRBV24-1,CATSDLQHPLEQFF,TGTGCCACCAGTGATTTGCAGCATCCATTAGAGCAGTTCTTC
TRBJ2-1,-,-,TRBV14,CASSQGLRTYNEQFF,TGTGCCAGCAGCCAAGGTCTCCGAACCTACAATGAGCAGTTCTTC
TRBJ2-1,-,-,TRBV5-5,CASSLLGGTSYNEQFF,TGTGCCAGCAGCTTACTAGGCGGGACCTCCTACAATGAGCAGTTCTTC
TRBJ2-3,few,TRBD2,TRBV23-1,CASSQSSGREKGTDTQYF,TGCGCCAGCAGTCAATCGAGTGGGCGGGAGAAGGGCACAGATACGCAGTATTTT
TRBJ2-5,-,TRBD1,TRBV6-1,CASSANRGMETQYF,TGTGCCAGCAGTGCCAACAGGGGAATGGAGACCCAGTACTTC
TRBJ2-1,-,-,TRBV24-1,CATSDADRDRGHEQFF,TGTGCCACCAGTGATGCGGACCGGGACCGCGGGCATGAGCAGTTCTTC
TRBJ2-2,few,-,TRBV5-1,CASSLASPRMTLSGELFF,TGCGCCAGCAGCTTGGCCTCTCCGAGGATGACATTGTCCGGGGAGCTGTTTTTT
TRBJ2-1,few,-,TRBV7-3,CASSFMGGAYNEQFF,TGTGCCAGCAGCTTTATGGGGGGTGCCTACAATGAGCAGTTCTTC
TRBJ1-1,few,-,TRBV29-1,CSVAGRVNTEAFF,TGCAGCGTTGCTGGACGGGTGAACACTGAAGCTTTCTTT